This is a list of T cell receptor beta chains from one sample in a study of blood T cells in healthy people across ages. TCRdb re-called the 5' RACE reads with MiXCR, one entry per CDR3 protein. The sample has approximately 1.5 million distinct CDR3 sequences, 40% to 45% seen once. The sample consisted of blood. The receptors here all came from a woman aged 18-30 years in good health. CDR3s include the opening cysteine and the closing phenylalanine or tryptophan.

cdr3_length: 13; v_call: TRBV5-4; j_call: TRBJ2-2; cdr3_aa: CALGASVTGELFF
cdr3_length: 14; v_call: TRBV29-1; j_call: TRBJ2-3; cdr3_aa: CSLGLAGTTDTQYF
cdr3_length: 14; v_call: TRBV9; j_call: TRBJ1-2; cdr3_aa: CASSVGAKFYGYTF
cdr3_length: 16; v_call: TRBV6-5; j_call: TRBJ1-2; cdr3_aa: CASRGTEEPFNYGYTF
cdr3_length: 15; v_call: TRBV7-2; j_call: TRBJ1-3; cdr3_aa: CASSLQKGSGNTIYF
cdr3_length: 14; v_call: TRBV20-1; j_call: TRBJ1-1; cdr3_aa: CSARPKHRNTEAFF
cdr3_length: 19; v_call: TRBV20-1; j_call: TRBJ1-2; cdr3_aa: CSAHLWGLERDRLRDGYTF
cdr3_length: 13; v_call: TRBV20-1; j_call: TRBJ1-4; cdr3_aa: CSATDRGHEKLFF
cdr3_length: 14; v_call: TRBV7-9; j_call: TRBJ1-2; cdr3_aa: CASSLAGGTFGYTF
cdr3_length: 15; v_call: TRBV6-2/TRBV6-3; j_call: TRBJ2-7; cdr3_aa: CASSYVKGISYEQYF